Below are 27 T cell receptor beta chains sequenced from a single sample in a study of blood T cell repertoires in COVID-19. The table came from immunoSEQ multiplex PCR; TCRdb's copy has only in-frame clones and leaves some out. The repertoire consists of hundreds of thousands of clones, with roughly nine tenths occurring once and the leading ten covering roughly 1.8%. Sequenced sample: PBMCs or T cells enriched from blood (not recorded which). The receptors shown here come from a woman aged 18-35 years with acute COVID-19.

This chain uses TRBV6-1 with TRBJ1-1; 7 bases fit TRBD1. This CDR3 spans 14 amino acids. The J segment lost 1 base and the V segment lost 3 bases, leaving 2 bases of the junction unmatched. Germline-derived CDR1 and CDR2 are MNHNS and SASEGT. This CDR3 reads CASSDGQENTEAFF. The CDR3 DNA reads TGTGCCAGCAGTGATGGACAGGAGAACACTGAAGCTTTCTTT.

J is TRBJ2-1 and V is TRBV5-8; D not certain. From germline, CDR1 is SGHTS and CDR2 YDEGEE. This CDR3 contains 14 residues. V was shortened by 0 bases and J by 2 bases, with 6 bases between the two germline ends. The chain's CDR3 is CASSLGAPYNEQFF. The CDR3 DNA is TGTGCCAGCAGCTTGGGGGCGCCCTACAATGAGCAGTTCTTC. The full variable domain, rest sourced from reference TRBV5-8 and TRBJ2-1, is EAGVTQSPTHLIKTRGQQATLRCSPISGHTSVYWYQQALGLGLQFLLWYDEGEERNRGNFPPRFSGRQFPNYSSELNVNALELEDSALYLCASSLGAPYNEQFFGPGTRLTVL.

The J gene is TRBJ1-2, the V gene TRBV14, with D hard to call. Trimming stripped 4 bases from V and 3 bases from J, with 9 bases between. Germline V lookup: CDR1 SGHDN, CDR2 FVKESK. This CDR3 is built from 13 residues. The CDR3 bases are TGTGCCAGCAGCCCAGGTCTTTACTATGGCTACACCTTC. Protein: CASSPGLYYGYTF.

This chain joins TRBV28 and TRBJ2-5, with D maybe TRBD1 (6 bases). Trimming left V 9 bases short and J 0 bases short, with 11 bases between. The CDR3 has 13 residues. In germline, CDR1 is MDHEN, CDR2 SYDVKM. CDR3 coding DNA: TGTGCCAGTACGGCAGGGGACCAAGAGACCCAGTACTTC. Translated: CASTAGDQETQYF.

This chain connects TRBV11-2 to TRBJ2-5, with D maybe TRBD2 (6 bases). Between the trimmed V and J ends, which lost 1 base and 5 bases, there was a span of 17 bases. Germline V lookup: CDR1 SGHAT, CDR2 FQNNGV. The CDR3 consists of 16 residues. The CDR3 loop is CASSLGRRGSGETQYF. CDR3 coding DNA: TGTGCCAGCAGCTTAGGTCGCCGGGGGTCCGGGGAGACCCAGTACTTC.

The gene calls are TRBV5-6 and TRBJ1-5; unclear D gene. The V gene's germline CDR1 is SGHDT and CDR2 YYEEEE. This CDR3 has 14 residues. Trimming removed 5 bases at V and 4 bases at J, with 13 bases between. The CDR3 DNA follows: TGTGCCAGCAGGATTTGGCAGGCTAATCAGCCCCAGCATTTT. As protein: CASRIWQANQPQHF.

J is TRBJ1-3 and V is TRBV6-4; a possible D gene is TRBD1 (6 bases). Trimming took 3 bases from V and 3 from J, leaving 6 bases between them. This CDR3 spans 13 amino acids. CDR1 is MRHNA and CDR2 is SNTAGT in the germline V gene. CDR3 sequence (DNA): TGTGCCAGCAGTGAGGACAGTGGAAACACCATATATTTT. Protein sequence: CASSEDSGNTIYF.

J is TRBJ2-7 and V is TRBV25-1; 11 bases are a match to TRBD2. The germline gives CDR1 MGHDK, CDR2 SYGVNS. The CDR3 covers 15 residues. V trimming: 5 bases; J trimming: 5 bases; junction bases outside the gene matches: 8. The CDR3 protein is CASSPRLAGSHEQYF. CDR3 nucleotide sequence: TGTGCCAGCAGTCCTAGACTAGCGGGAAGCCACGAGCAGTACTTC.

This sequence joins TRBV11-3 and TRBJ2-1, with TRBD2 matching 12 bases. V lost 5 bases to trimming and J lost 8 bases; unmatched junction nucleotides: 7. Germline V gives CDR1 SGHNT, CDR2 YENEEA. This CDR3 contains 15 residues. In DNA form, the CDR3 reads TGTGCCAGCAGCCTTCTAGCGGGGGGGCGGCATGAGCAGTTCTTC. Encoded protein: CASSLLAGGRHEQFF.

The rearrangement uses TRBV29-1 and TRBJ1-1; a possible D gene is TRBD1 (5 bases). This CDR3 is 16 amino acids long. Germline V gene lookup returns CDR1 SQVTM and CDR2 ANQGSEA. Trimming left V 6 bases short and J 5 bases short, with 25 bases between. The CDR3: CSVHIRHGGELTEAFF. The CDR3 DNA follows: TGCAGCGTCCATATACGGCACGGGGGGGAGTTAACTGAAGCTTTCTTT.

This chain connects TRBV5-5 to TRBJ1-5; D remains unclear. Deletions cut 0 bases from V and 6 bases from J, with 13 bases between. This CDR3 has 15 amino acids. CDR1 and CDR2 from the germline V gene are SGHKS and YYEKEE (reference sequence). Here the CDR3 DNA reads TGTGCCAGCAGCTTGGCGAGGTCGGGAGGTCAGCCCCAGCATTTT. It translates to CASSLARSGGQPQHF.

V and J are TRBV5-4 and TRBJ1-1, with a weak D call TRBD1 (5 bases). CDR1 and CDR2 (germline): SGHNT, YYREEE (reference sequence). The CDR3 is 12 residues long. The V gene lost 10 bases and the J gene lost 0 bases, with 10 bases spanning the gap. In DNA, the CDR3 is TGTGCCGGGGGGGGGATGAACACTGAAGCTTTCTTT. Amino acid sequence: CAGGGMNTEAFF. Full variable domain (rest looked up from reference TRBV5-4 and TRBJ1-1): ETGVTQSPTHLIKTRGQQVTLRCSSQSGHNTVSWYQQALGQGPQFIFQYYREEENGRGNFPPRFSGLQFPNYSSELNVNALELDDSALYLCAGGGMNTEAFFGQGTRLTVV.

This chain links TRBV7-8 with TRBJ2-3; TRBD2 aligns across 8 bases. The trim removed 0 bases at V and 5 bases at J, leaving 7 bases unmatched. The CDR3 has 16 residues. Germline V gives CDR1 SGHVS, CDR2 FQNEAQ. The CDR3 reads CASSLAATSVLDTQYF. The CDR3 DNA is TGTGCCAGCAGCTTAGCTGCGACTAGCGTCTTAGATACGCAGTATTTT.

CDR3 residues: CASSLGSSGNTIYF. The CDR3 coding sequence is TGTGCCAGCAGCTTAGGCAGCTCTGGAAACACCATATATTTT. The gene calls are TRBV13 and TRBJ1-3, with D hard to call. CDR1 and CDR2 (germline): PRHDT, FYEKMQ (reference sequence). This CDR3 has 14 amino acids. V was clipped by 0 bases and J by 0 bases, with 3 bases between them.

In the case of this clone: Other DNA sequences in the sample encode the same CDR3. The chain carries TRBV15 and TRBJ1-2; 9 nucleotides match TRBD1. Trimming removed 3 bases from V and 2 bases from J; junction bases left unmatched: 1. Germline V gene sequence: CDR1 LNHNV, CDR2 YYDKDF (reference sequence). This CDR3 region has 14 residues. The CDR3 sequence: CATSRDRGNYGYTF. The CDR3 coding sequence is TGTGCCACCAGCAGGGACAGGGGAAACTATGGCTACACCTTC.

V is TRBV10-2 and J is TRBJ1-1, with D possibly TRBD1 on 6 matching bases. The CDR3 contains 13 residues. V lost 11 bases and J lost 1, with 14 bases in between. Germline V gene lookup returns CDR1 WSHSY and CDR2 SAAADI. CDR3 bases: TGCGCCTCTCGACAGGCTTCGAACACTGAAGCTTTCTTT. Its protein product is CASRQASNTEAFF.

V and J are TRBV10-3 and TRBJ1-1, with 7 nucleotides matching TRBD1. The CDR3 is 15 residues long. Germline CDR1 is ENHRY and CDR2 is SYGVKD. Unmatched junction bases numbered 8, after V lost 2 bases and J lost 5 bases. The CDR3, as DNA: TGTGCCATCAGTGAGCATGGAGAGGGGGCTACTGAAGCTTTCTTT. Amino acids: CAISEHGEGATEAFF.

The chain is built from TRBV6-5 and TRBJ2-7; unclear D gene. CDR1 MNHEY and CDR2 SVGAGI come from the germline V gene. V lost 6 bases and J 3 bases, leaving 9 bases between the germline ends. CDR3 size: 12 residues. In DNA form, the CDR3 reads TGTGCCAGCAGAGACCAGGACTACGAGCAGTACTTC. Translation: CASRDQDYEQYF.

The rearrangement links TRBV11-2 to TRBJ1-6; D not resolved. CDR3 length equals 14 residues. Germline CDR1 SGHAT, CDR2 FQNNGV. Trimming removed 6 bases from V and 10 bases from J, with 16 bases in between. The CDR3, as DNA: TGTGCCAGCAGAAGTGTCCAGTTACAATCACCCCTCCACTTT. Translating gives CASRSVQLQSPLHF.

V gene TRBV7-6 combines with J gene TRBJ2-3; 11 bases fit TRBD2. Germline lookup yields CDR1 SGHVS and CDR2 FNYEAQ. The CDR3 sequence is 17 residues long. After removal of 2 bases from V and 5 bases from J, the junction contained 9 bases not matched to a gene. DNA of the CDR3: TGTGCCAGCAGCTTAAGTGTTAGCGGGGGGGCTGGAGATACGCAGTATTTT. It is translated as CASSLSVSGGAGDTQYF.

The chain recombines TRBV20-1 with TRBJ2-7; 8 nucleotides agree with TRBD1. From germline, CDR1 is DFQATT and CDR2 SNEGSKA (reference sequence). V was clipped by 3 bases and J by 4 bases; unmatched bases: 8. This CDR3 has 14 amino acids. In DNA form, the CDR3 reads TGCAGTGCTAGTGAGGCGGGACAGGAGTACGAGCAGTACTTC. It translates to CSASEAGQEYEQYF.

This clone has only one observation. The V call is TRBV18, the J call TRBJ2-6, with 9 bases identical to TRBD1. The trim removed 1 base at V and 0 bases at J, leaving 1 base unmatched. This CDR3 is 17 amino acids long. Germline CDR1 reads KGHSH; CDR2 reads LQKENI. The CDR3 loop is CASSPRTGVSGANVLTF. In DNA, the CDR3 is TGTGCCAGCTCACCACGGACAGGGGTCTCTGGGGCCAACGTCCTGACTTTC.

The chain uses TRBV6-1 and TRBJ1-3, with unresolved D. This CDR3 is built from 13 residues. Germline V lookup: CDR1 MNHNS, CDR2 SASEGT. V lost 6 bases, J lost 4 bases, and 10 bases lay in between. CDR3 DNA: TGTGCCAGCAGCCCCCGAGGGGGAAACACCATATATTTT. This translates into CASSPRGGNTIYF.

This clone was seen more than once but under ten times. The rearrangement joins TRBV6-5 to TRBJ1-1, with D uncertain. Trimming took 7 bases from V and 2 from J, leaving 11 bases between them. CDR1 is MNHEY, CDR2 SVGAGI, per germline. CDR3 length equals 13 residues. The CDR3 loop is CASIWRVNTEAFF. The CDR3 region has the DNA TGTGCCAGCATTTGGAGGGTTAACACTGAAGCTTTCTTT.

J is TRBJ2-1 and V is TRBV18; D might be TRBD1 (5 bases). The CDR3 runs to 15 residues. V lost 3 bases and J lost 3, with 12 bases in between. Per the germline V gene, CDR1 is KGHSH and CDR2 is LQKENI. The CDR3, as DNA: TGTGCCAGCTCACCGGGATCGGACATCTACAATGAGCAGTTCTTC. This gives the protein CASSPGSDIYNEQFF.

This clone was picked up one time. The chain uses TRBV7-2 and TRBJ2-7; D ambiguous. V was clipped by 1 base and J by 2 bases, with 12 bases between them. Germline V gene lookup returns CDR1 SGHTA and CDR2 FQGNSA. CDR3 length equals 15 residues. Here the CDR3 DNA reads TGTGCCAGCAGCTTAGGGGTGAGGCAGCCCTACGAGCAGTACTTC. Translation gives CASSLGVRQPYEQYF.

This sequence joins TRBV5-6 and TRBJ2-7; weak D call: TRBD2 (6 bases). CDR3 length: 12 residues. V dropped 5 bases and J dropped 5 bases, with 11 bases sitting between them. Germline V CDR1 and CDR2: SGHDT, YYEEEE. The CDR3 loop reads CASSNGRNEQYF. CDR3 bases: TGTGCCAGCAGTAACGGGAGAAACGAGCAGTACTTC.